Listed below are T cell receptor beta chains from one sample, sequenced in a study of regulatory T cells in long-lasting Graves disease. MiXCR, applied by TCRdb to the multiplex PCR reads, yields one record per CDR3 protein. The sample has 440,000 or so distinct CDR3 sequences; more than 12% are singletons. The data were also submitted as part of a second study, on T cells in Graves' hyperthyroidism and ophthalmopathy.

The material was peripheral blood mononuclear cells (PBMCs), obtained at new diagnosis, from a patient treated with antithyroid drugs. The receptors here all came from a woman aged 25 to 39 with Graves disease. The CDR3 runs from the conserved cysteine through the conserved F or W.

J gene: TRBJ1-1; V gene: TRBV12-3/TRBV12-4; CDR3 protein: CASKPMSRVYTEAFF
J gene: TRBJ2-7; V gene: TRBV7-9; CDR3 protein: CASSLTGERDEQYF
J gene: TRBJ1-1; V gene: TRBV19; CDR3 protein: CASRDVSRNTEAFF
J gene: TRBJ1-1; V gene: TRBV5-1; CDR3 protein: CASSAGGLVRGTEAFF
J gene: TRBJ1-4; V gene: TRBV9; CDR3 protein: CASSETLNREKLFF
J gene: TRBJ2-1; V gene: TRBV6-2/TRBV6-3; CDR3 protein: CASSYGSTYNEQFF
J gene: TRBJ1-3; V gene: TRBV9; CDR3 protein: CASSVDPGGMSGNTIYF
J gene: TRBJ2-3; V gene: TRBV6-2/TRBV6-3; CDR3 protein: CASSGGPRMDTQYF
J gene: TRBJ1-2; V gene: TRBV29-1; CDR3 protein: CSVEGGYGYTF
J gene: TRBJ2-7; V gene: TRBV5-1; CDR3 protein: CASSLSPGISYEQYF
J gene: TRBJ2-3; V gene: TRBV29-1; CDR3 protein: CSVGGQHTDTQYF
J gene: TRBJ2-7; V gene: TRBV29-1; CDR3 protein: CSVADRVSALYEQYF
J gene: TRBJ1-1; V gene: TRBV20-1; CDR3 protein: CSARDSAGGDFTEAFF
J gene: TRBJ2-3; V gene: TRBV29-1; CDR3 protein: CSVLGQAAADTQYF
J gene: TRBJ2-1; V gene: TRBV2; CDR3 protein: CASTSGTGDNEQFF
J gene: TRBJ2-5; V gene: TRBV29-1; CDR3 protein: CSVWHLQETQYF
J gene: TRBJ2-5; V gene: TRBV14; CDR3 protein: CASSPALSETQYF
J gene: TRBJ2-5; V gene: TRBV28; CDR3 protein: CASSPRLARAQETQYF
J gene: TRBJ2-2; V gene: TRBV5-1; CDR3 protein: CASSPLTATNTGELFF
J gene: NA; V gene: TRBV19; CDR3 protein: CASSIGRGSPLHF
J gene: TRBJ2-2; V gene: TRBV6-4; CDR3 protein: CASPEASGRENTGELFF
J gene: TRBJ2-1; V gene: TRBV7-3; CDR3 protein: CASSELATGNEQFF
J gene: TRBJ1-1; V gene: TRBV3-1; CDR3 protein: CASTHNGGRGDRSEAFF
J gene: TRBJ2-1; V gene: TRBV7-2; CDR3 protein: CASSLAGWELFF
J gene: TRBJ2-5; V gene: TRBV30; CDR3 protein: CAWSLAGGETQYF
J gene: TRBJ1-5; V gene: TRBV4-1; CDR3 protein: CASSQFYRGSNQPQHF
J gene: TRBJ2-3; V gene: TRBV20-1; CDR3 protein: CSAMVQSSTDTQYF
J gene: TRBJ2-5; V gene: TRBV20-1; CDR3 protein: CSAGVLAGGMETQYF
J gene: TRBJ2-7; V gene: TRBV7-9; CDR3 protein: CASSLLGADEQYF
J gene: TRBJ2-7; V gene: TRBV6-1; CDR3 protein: CATSRRGDGYEQYF
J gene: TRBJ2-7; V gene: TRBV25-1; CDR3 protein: CASSATGAGGSYEQYF
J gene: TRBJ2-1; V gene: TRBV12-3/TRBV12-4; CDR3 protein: CASSFTCKTYNEQFF
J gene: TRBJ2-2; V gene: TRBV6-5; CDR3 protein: CASSYRGVGGELFF
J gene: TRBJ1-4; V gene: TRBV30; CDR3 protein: CAWSVPGLNEKLFF
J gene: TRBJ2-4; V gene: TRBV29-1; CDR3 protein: CSVGGAKNIQYF
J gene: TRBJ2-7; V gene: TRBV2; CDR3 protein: CASTEGANEQYF
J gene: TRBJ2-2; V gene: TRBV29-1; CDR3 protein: CSVVAGMSNTGELFF
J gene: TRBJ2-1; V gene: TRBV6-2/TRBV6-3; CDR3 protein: CASSKTGTGNEQFF
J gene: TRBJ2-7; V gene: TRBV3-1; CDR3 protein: CASSGTSGKGHEQYF
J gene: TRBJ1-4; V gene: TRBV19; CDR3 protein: CASGKTAQELFF
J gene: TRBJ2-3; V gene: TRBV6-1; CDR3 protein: CASSEAASPSTDTQYF
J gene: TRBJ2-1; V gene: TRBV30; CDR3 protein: CAWSGGGTSVGQFF
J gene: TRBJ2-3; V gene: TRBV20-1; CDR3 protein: CSASDSGTSGTDTQYF
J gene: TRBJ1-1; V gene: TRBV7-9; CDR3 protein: CASSSGLTANTEAFF
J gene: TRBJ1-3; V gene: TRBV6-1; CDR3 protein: CASTLGNTIYF